The source of this TCR beta chain is a study of OX40 agonist ivuxolimab in advanced cancers. Across the whole study: Earlier treatment with anti-PD-1, anti-PD-L1 or anti-CTLA-4 was permitted, and approximately 38% had received some.

Using immunoSEQ multiplex PCR, the repertoire was profiled, and TCRdb retains in-frame clones only, with some absent. Of more than 85,000 clones detected, around 90% appear once; the ten largest clones hold 0.25% to 0.35%. This CDR3 has 14 residues. Germline loops: CDR1 SGHDT, CDR2 YYEEEE. V shed 7 bases and J 2 bases; nucleotides not matched to a gene: 7. Samples of blood were obtained at baseline, on cycle 4 day 1, and on cycle 7 day 1. This clonotype was obtained from an adult with an advanced solid tumor such as melanoma, head and neck, liver or kidney cancer. The chain has TRBV5-6 and TRBJ2-3, with 7 positions matching TRBD2. Here the sequenced sample was CD4+ or CD8+ T cells sorted from blood, taken in a trial of the OX40 agonist ivuxolimab. In DNA form, the CDR3 reads TGTGCCAGCGGGAGGGCCCTTCTCACAGATACGCAGTATTTT. It yields the protein CASGRALLTDTQYF.